The present entry profiles one T cell receptor (beta chain) with its context. The data derive from a study of blood T cell repertoires in COVID-19. Per the study methods: Reference gene primers were amplified, and this amplification served to estimate nucleated cell counts. The method was immunoSEQ multiplex PCR; TCRdb's version includes in-frame clones alone and lacks a portion of them. V and J calls and clone size are those listed in that table; D and trimming were worked out from the DNA. The repertoire holds approximately 470,000 clones, approximately 90% seen once, with around 0.64% in the top ten. The CDR3 length is 13 residues. Germline assignment: CDR1 LNHDA and CDR2 SQIVND (reference sequence). With 7 bases clipped from V and 1 base from J, the junction kept 1 base outside the gene matches. Cohorts were assigned according to the clinical history that participants reported.

The sample comprised PBMCs or T cells enriched from blood (not recorded which). The chain couples TRBV19 to TRBJ2-5; 9 bases map to TRBD1. The sequence was obtained from a woman between 18 and 29 years old who had recovered from COVID-19. As DNA, the CDR3 is TGTGCCAGTATGGGACAGGGCCAAGAGACCCAGTACTTC. Its protein is CASMGQGQETQYF.